This T cell receptor beta chain originates from a study of T cell repertoires in cytomegalovirus infection. Overall study: Carrying CMV and the relevant HLA type showed in public TCR beta signatures.

As regards this clonotype: Its matching antigen is unknown.

Findings of the study overall: Carriers of CMV plus the relevant HLA were identified by cumulative public TCR beta family frequency.

The germline V gene has CDR1 SGHAT and CDR2 FQNNGV. Trimming cost V 5 bases and J 4 bases; bases outside gene matches: 11. This CDR3 region has 16 residues. TCRdb fed the reads into MiXCR, producing one record per CDR3 protein. The sample contains around 450,000 distinct CDR3 sequences, about 33% of which appear only once. The rearrangement links TRBV11-2 to TRBJ2-1; 7 nucleotides match TRBD2. This receptor was taken from a human donor in good health (CMV status not recorded). Some clones in this sample may be carry-over from other donors' samples. The sequenced material came from PBMCs. As DNA, the CDR3 is TGTGCCAGCAGCACCCGAGGGTCGGGGGGATACAATGAGCAGTTCTTC. It encodes CASSTRGSGGYNEQFF.